The 32 T cell receptor beta chains in this list originate from one sample, sequenced in a study of cytomegalovirus exposure and HLA in healthy donors. Both 60 Vbeta primers and 13 Jbeta primers went into the PCR. Clones were read by immunoSEQ multiplex PCR, and TCRdb kept only the in-frame ones, dropping some. The table has 100,000 to 150,000 clones, roughly 78% seen once. The sequenced sample was PBMCs. Source of these receptors: a man aged 25-40 years in good health and CMV-seronegative.

V gene TRBV15 combines with J gene TRBJ2-7, with D maybe TRBD1 (5 bases). CDR3 length: 14 residues. CDR1 is LNHNV, CDR2 YYDKDF, per germline (reference sequence). V was cut by 6 bases and J by 5 bases, with 17 bases left in between. CDR3 nucleotides: TGTGCCACCAGTCCCCAGGGAAAGAGGAACGAGCAGTACTTC. Protein: CATSPQGKRNEQYF.

This chain links TRBV10-3 with TRBJ2-2, with 9 bases matching TRBD2. Germline-derived CDR1 and CDR2 are ENHRY and SYGVKD. CDR3 size: 17 residues. J lost 1 base, V lost 3 bases, and 6 bases had no gene match. The CDR3 reads CAISDTLAGLNTGELFF. The CDR3 nucleotides read TGTGCCATCAGTGATACCCTAGCGGGGCTGAACACCGGGGAGCTGTTTTTT.

This clone appeared a few times. This chain connects TRBV7-2 to TRBJ2-1; TRBD1 agrees at 8 bases. Germline assignment: CDR1 SGHTA and CDR2 FQGNSA. The CDR3 runs 18 residues. The V segment lost 1 base and the J segment 2 bases; nucleotides outside the gene matches: 10. CDR3 in DNA: TGTGCCAGCAGCTTAGTAGGGGGTCCAGGGGGCGCCTACAATGAGCAGTTCTTC. Residues: CASSLVGGPGGAYNEQFF.

This clone occurred once. The CDR3 is CASSSVGDNTEAFF. Here the CDR3 DNA reads TGTGCCAGCAGCTCTGTCGGGGATAACACTGAAGCTTTCTTT. The chain employs TRBV7-9 and TRBJ1-1; D is unresolved. The ends were cut back, 4 bases at V and 2 bases at J, with 11 bases in the middle. CDR3 length equals 14 residues. The germline V gene has CDR1 SEHNR and CDR2 FQNEAQ (reference sequence).

This clone was recorded only once. The CDR3 here is CASSPSPWTADTEAFF. The DNA for the CDR3 is TGTGCCAGCAGCCCCAGCCCCTGGACAGCTGACACTGAAGCTTTCTTT. The chain joins TRBV7-2 to TRBJ1-1; D is possibly TRBD1 (6 bases). Trimming cost V 5 bases and J 3 bases, with 19 bases left between them. The germline V gene has CDR1 SGHTA and CDR2 FQGNSA. This CDR3 spans 16 amino acids.

This clone has more than one count but fewer than ten. The chain joins TRBV11-3 to TRBJ2-7, with D unclear. Germline CDR1 is SGHNT and CDR2 is YENEEA. The V gene lost 1 base and the J gene lost 0 bases, with 7 bases spanning the gap. The CDR3 is 14 residues long. The chain's CDR3 is CASSLGPVSYEQYF. The CDR3 DNA sequence: TGTGCCAGCAGCTTAGGTCCAGTCTCCTACGAGCAGTACTTC.

This clone is a singleton in its sample. V and J are TRBV9 and TRBJ2-5, with 9 bases aligning to TRBD1. The CDR3 runs 17 residues. V dropped 0 bases and J dropped 2; count of bases not matched to a gene: 8. The germline CDR1 and CDR2 sequences are SGDLS and YYNGEE. Written as DNA, the CDR3 is TGTGCCAGCAGCGTAGCTCCCGGGACAGGGTATCAAGAGACCCAGTACTTC. It codes for CASSVAPGTGYQETQYF.

CDR3 bases: TGTGCCATCCAGGGGCGCGAAACAGATACGCAGTATTTT. It translates to CAIQGRETDTQYF. This sequence joins TRBV10-3 and TRBJ2-3; D is perhaps TRBD1 (6 bases). V lost 8 bases and J 3 bases, leaving 12 bases between the germline ends. The CDR3 runs 13 residues. Germline CDR1 is ENHRY and CDR2 is SYGVKD.

The V and J genes are TRBV21-1 and TRBJ1-2. TRBV21-1 is noted as a pseudogene. This CDR3 has 15 amino acids. The CDR3 loop reads CPPSGGGDTNYGYTF. DNA of the CDR3: TGTCCCCCATCGGGCGGGGGGGACACTAACTATGGCTACACCTTC.

This rearrangement joins TRBV6-1 to TRBJ2-7; TRBD1 aligns across 9 bases. The CDR3 covers 14 residues. Germline CDR1 reads MNHNS; CDR2 reads SASEGT. Unmatched junction bases numbered 7, after V lost 5 bases and J lost 5 bases. CDR3 sequence (DNA): TGTGCCAGCAGTACCGGGACAGGGTCCCACGAGCAGTACTTC. It codes for CASSTGTGSHEQYF.

The J gene is TRBJ1-1, the V gene TRBV2; D unclear. V dropped 9 bases and J dropped 3 bases, with 14 bases sitting between them. The V gene's germline CDR1 is SNHLY and CDR2 FYNNEI. The CDR3 runs 13 residues. For the CDR3, the DNA is TGTGCCAGTAGTAGGAGTGATTACACTGAAGCTTTCTTT. This translates into CASSRSDYTEAFF.

The V call is TRBV4-3, the J call TRBJ2-7; 11 bases agree with TRBD2. Trimming removed 1 base from V and 1 base from J; junction bases left unmatched: 0. There are 15 residues in the CDR3. The germline CDR1 and CDR2 sequences are LGHNA and YSLEER. The CDR3 reads CASSQGLAGSYEQYF. The CDR3 DNA follows: TGCGCCAGCAGCCAAGGACTAGCGGGGTCCTACGAGCAGTACTTC.

The chain uses TRBV6-1 and TRBJ1-1, with 7 bases matching TRBD1. Germline values: CDR1 MNHNS, CDR2 SASEGT. The CDR3 extends over 14 amino acids. After removal of 8 bases from V and 0 bases from J, the junction contained 6 bases not matched to a gene. DNA for the CDR3: TGTGCCAGCCGTCTGGACAGGATGAACACTGAAGCTTTCTTT. Amino acids: CASRLDRMNTEAFF.

The V gene is TRBV7-8, the J gene TRBJ1-1, with a tentative D call TRBD1 (6 bases). CDR1 and CDR2 (germline): SGHVS, FQNEAQ. This CDR3 is 18 amino acids long. V shed 5 bases and J shed 4 bases, with 26 bases lying between them. The CDR3 coding sequence is TGTGCCAGCAGCCTGCGTAATACCCGGACAGTGGCGCGCACTGAAGCTTTCTTT. It codes for CASSLRNTRTVARTEAFF.

V is TRBV7-3 and J is TRBJ2-1, with 15 bases aligning to TRBD2. There are 15 residues in the CDR3. Germline V gene lookup returns CDR1 SGHTA and CDR2 FQGTGA. With V trimmed by 5 bases and J by 8 bases, 4 bases remained unmatched. The CDR3, as DNA: TGTGCCAGCAGCAGGACTAGCGGGGGGGCCTATGAGCAGTTCTTC. Translated: CASSRTSGGAYEQFF.

V gene TRBV5-1 combines with J gene TRBJ1-2; D gene unclear. The CDR3 has 14 residues. Trimming took off 6 bases at V and 7 bases at J, with 19 bases between the two ends. CDR1 and CDR2 (germline): SGHRS, YFSETQ. In nucleotides, the CDR3 is TGCGCCAGCACCGAACGCGAGGCCTCCGGTGGCTACACCTTC. Translating gives CASTEREASGGYTF.

The V and J genes are TRBV7-2 and TRBJ1-2; D might be TRBD1 (6 bases). CDR3 size: 14 residues. Germline values: CDR1 SGHTA, CDR2 FQGNSA. V dropped 1 base and J dropped 5 bases, with 11 bases sitting between them. In DNA, the CDR3 is TGTGCCAGCAGCTTAGTCGGGGGGGCTTATGGCTACACCTTC. Amino acids: CASSLVGGAYGYTF.

A single count supports this clone. The chain recombines TRBV5-8 with TRBJ2-5; 7 bases are shared with TRBD2. This CDR3 spans 16 amino acids. CDR1 is SGHTS and CDR2 is YDEGEE in the germline V gene. V dropped 3 bases and J dropped 0; count of bases not matched to a gene: 8. CDR3 sequence (DNA): TGTGCCAGCAGCTCTTACAGCGGGGATTACCAAGAGACCCAGTACTTC. It specifies CASSSYSGDYQETQYF.

This chain connects TRBV2 to TRBJ1-4; D unresolved. Germline V gene data show CDR1 as SNHLY and CDR2 as FYNNEI. V dropped 0 bases and J dropped 8 bases, with 16 bases sitting between them. The CDR3 runs 16 residues. The CDR3 protein is CASSEALGLVKEKLFF. CDR3 nucleotide sequence: TGTGCCAGCAGTGAAGCGCTCGGGTTAGTAAAAGAAAAACTGTTTTTT.

The V call is TRBV27, the J call TRBJ1-4; 9 bases are shared with TRBD1. Losses at the gene ends were 7 bases for V and 2 bases for J; bases not matched to a gene: 5. This CDR3 comprises 15 residues. CDR1 MNHEY and CDR2 SMNVEV come from the germline V gene (reference sequence). CDR3 in DNA: TGTGCCAGCATCCCCGGACAGGGGACTAATGAAAAACTGTTTTTT. Protein product: CASIPGQGTNEKLFF.

The chain employs TRBV10-1 and TRBJ1-4, with 7 bases that match TRBD1. The germline CDR1 and CDR2 sequences are WNHNN and SYGVQD (reference sequence). This CDR3 comprises 15 residues. The junction had 7 bases not matched to a gene; V was cut back by 4 bases and J by 5 bases. As DNA, the CDR3 is TGCGCCAGCAGTGCCAGGGGGTCGGGGAATGAAAAACTGTTTTTT. This translates into CASSARGSGNEKLFF.

The chain is built from TRBV5-4 and TRBJ1-2, with D uncertain. Germline V gene lookup returns CDR1 SGHNT and CDR2 YYREEE (reference sequence). The CDR3 covers 13 residues. Trimming took 2 bases from V and 3 from J, leaving 8 bases between them. The CDR3: CASSLRVDYGYTF. The CDR3 DNA follows: TGTGCCAGCAGCTTACGGGTGGACTATGGCTACACCTTC.

The chain combines TRBV5-4 with TRBJ1-2, with 12 bases identical to TRBD1. CDR3 size: 15 residues. J was trimmed by 4 bases and V by 4 bases; bases with no gene match: 5. The germline V gene encodes CDR1 SGHNT and CDR2 YYREEE (reference sequence). DNA for the CDR3: TGTGCCAGCAGCGGGGACAGGGGGCGCGGCTATGGCTACACCTTC. Amino acids: CASSGDRGRGYGYTF.

This clone has just a few counts. The chain employs TRBV18 and TRBJ2-5, with 7 bases that match TRBD2. The J call is uncertain, as TRBJ2-7 better fits the DNA end. Germline loops: CDR1 KGHSH, CDR2 LQKENI. CDR3 size: 15 residues. The CDR3 here is CASSPVAGESYEQYF. CDR3 DNA sequence: TGTGCCAGCTCACCGGTGGCGGGGGAATCCTACGAGCAGTACTTC.

The genes are TRBV11-3 and TRBJ1-1; a weak D match, TRBD1 (5 bases). This CDR3 spans 13 amino acids. Trimming removed 5 bases from V and 8 bases from J, with 15 bases in between. Germline loops: CDR1 SGHNT, CDR2 YENEEA. CDR3 amino acids: CASSRVRGSEAFF. DNA of the CDR3: TGTGCCAGCAGCCGTGTAAGGGGATCCGAAGCTTTCTTT.

The J gene is TRBJ1-6, the V gene TRBV30, with 9 bases aligning to TRBD1. The CDR3 runs to 14 residues. The J segment lost 8 bases and the V segment lost 3 bases, leaving 5 bases of the junction unmatched. Germline CDR1 is GTSNPN and CDR2 is SVGIG (reference sequence). CDR3 residues: CAWSGQGPYSPLHF. For the CDR3, the DNA is TGTGCCTGGAGCGGACAGGGGCCCTATTCACCCCTCCACTTT.

The J gene is TRBJ2-3, the V gene TRBV28; D remains ambiguous. V was cut by 7 bases and J by 1 base, with 18 bases left in between. Per the germline V gene, CDR1 is MDHEN and CDR2 is SYDVKM. The CDR3 extends over 16 amino acids. CDR3: CASISANIEGTDTQYF. Here the CDR3 DNA reads TGTGCCAGCATCTCGGCCAATATCGAGGGCACAGATACGCAGTATTTT. Filled out from reference TRBV28 and TRBJ2-3, the complete variable domain reads DVKVTQSSRYLVKRTGEKVFLECVQDMDHENMFWYRQDPGLGLRLIYFSYDVKMKEKGDIPEGYSVSREKKERFSLILESASTNQTSMYLCASISANIEGTDTQYFGPGTRLTVL.

The rearrangement joins TRBV7-9 to TRBJ2-3; TRBD1 matches 7 bases. The CDR3 has 16 residues. V gave up 6 bases and J gave up 2 bases; unmatched junction bases: 11. CDR1 and CDR2 from the germline V gene are SEHNR and FQNEAQ (reference sequence). The CDR3 loop is CASRQDKGQFTDTQYF. The DNA of the CDR3 is TGTGCCAGCAGACAAGACAAGGGACAGTTCACAGATACGCAGTATTTT.

V and J are TRBV18 and TRBJ2-7; 7 nucleotides agree with TRBD1. CDR1 KGHSH and CDR2 LQKENI come from the germline V gene. The CDR3 consists of 14 residues. The J segment lost 3 bases and the V segment lost 3 bases, leaving 5 bases of the junction unmatched. The CDR3 DNA reads as TGTGCCAGCTCACCGGTGGGACAGCACTACGAGCAGTACTTC. This gives the protein CASSPVGQHYEQYF.

The rearrangement joins TRBV6-5 to TRBJ2-7, with D tentatively TRBD2 (6 bases). V was clipped by 8 bases and J by 0 bases, with 8 bases between them. This CDR3 is 12 amino acids long. Germline V gene sequence: CDR1 MNHEY, CDR2 SVGAGI. The CDR3 sequence is CASGRSSYEQYF. The CDR3 nucleotides read TGTGCCAGCGGGAGGAGCTCCTACGAGCAGTACTTC.

This sequence joins TRBV4-2 and TRBJ2-6; D may be TRBD2 (6 bases). The CDR3 contains 16 residues. Germline lookup yields CDR1 LGHNA and CDR2 YNFKEQ. Trimming left V 8 bases short and J 0 bases short, with 14 bases between. For the CDR3, the DNA is TGTGCCAGCCGCGGGGTTGCGGACTCTGGGGCCAACGTCCTGACTTTC. As protein: CASRGVADSGANVLTF.

This clone was seen a single time. The chain combines TRBV6-5 with TRBJ2-5; D gene ambiguous. Deletions cut 4 bases from V and 1 base from J, with 13 bases between. Germline V gives CDR1 MNHEY, CDR2 SVGAGI. This CDR3 region has 15 residues. The CDR3 DNA is TGTGCCAGCAGTTTAGGAGCAATGCCCCAAGAGACCCAGTACTTC. It encodes CASSLGAMPQETQYF.